The present entry profiles one TCR beta chain with its context. Its antigen is still unknown. These data come from a study of T-cell memory formation after mild COVID-19. Study conclusions and caveats: Researchers found some responding clones in pre-infection memory, a sign that cross-reactive memory joined. CD4+ bias marked clones expanding day 15 to 37, unlike balanced contracting clones. The CD4+ clones that contracted clustered mainly within CM and EM, and the CD8+ clones concentrated in EMRA. Nothing confirmed that second-wave clones peaking on day 37 were specific for SARS-CoV-2.

TCRdb recomputed calls from the 5' RACE reads with MiXCR, one row per CDR3 protein. The sample contains more than 400,000 distinct CDR3 sequences, 18% of which appear only once. In germline, CDR1 is SQVTM, CDR2 ANQGSEA. Trimming stripped 7 bases from V and 0 bases from J, with 7 bases between. The CDR3 contains 13 residues. This receptor was identified in an adult woman who had mild COVID-19 (a few samples of this study predate the infection). Cell type and time point are not known. The sample was PBMCs or a T cell subset sorted from them (not recorded which). V is TRBV29-1 and J is TRBJ2-6, with D uncertain. The CDR3 loop is CSAVVSGANVLTF. The CDR3 nucleotides read TGCAGCGCTGTGGTCTCTGGGGCCAACGTCCTGACTTTC.